This T cell receptor (beta chain) was recovered during a study of beta chain features in type 1 diabetes (dated by TCRdb to 2016 to 2019). At the level of the whole study: Patients and healthy donors did not differ in mean age, gender distribution, total cell number or subset yield. A total of 107,917,701 sorted cells were examined across all samples, and a strong correlation was observed between cell number per subset and RNA yield. The study compared the TCRB repertoires of sorted circulating CD4+ T cell subsets in recently diagnosed type 1 diabetes patients with those in matched healthy donors. Whereas all 30 or so donors provided naive and central memory subsets, regulatory and stem cell-like memory subsets were isolated from just 8 patients and roughly 8 healthy donors. What the work shows at the level of the full study, not this receptor alone: Because small numbers of individuals were included in the HLA sub-analyses, any influence of HLA type on TCRB rearrangement was left unresolved. PCR may preferentially amplify shorter templates, but because patient and control samples were amplified and corrected together, any resulting skew would affect both groups equally. Because cDNA rather than genomic DNA was sequenced, highly expressing activated cells could have been over-represented, although no difference in activation and CD3 levels was found between groups. Naive, central memory and regulatory TCRB repertoires appeared to be more similar among patients than among healthy donors. In all four CD4+ subsets, TCRB CDR3 length was moderately but significantly shorter in type 1 diabetes patients. Patients with type 1 diabetes made fewer insertions and deleted more nucleotides at VDJ recombination sites, implying thymic rearrangement abnormalities.

The CDR3 has 15 amino acids, counting the end cysteine and phenylalanine. Just CDR3 DNA is preserved here, 45 bases in frame from base 1. Based on the germline V gene, the CDR1 and CDR2 sequences are SGHTA and FQGNSA. V has 5 bases trimmed and J has 4 bases trimmed; junction bases matching no gene number 4. Concerning this clone: The specificity of this receptor is unknown. Base qualities were left out, and no much larger clone turns up one base away.

A single peripheral blood draw of approximately 110 mL on average was collected from each donor into heparinised tubes. Naive, central memory, regulatory and stem cell-like memory CD4+ T cells were sorted on a BD FACSAria II using a panel including CD45RO, CCR7, CD25, CD127, CD95 and CD27. All sorted populations exceeded 98% purity. Right away, PBMCs were isolated by Lymphoprep density gradient centrifugation and were stained directly, with no culture step. Samples were stained and sorted in pairs, with one healthy donor and one patient per experiment, so that batch effects were minimized. The entire isolated RNA was reverse transcribed using the High Capacity cDNA Reverse Transcription Kit, and thus expressed TCRB transcripts were sequenced. Deep immunoSEQ sequencing was performed on naive, central memory and regulatory T cell samples, with an average of around 3.4 million total reads per sample. After sorted cells were lysed in RLT buffer, RNA was extracted with DNase-treated RNeasy Micro or Mini kits, with the choice depending on cell number. Each cell subset was processed separately to prevent cross-contamination, with patient and healthy donor samples processed together. The immunoSEQ multiplex PCR was used to amplify TCRB sequences from cDNA, generating 87-bp fragments that spanned the CDR3 region. Sequencing of the amplicons was done on the Illumina HiSeq platform. As for the original processing: PCR bias was corrected computationally using synthetic template baselines, and reads within Hamming distance 2 were collapsed, with unmergeable singletons discarded. Reads were aligned against IMGT so that V, D and J genes, CDR3 length and insertions or deletions at six rearrangement sites could be assigned. Within each subset, clonotype counts were normalized to sorted cell number, after which true diversity and Gini coefficients were computed with the tcR R package. The overlap coefficient, calculated on TCRB nucleotide sequences, was used to measure repertoire sharing. Out-of-frame TCRB sequences from naive cells were analyzed as a proxy for the pre-selection repertoire. As stored in TCRdb, this immuneACCESS dataset retains in-frame rearrangements with V and J assigned. A fraction of the clones does not appear; measured against another copy, unresolved V genes explain less than half of the discrepancy, and the remainder lacks a known reason. V, J and clone size derive from that table, while D and trimming were established from the DNA sequence. This sample is represented by some 290,000 clones; roughly an eighth of them were singletons. About 0.015% of the sample rests with the top ten.

The receptor's source is a man aged 25 to 45 with type 1 diabetes. The sequence joins TRBV7-2 to TRBJ2-4; 11 central nucleotides agree with TRBD2. The specimen sequenced was naive CD4+ T cells from blood. The sample's cell subset or site label, decoded: true naive CD4+ T cells. The DNA sequence is given as TGTGCCAGCAGCCCTAGCGGGGGGCTAAAAAACATTCAGTACTTC. It specifies CASSPSGGLKNIQYF.